One T cell receptor beta chain is described in this entry. This sample stems from a study of blood T cell repertoires in COVID-19. As for the study in general: Acute-phase and convalescent COVID-19 samples originated in the United States, Italy and Spain. Sources were T cells, B-cell-depleted T cells, or PBMCs; the material itself was cDNA or gDNA.

Per the authors' pipeline: Amplified reference gene primers provided the basis for estimating nucleated cell counts. Some clones are missing from TCRdb's copy, which holds only in-frame ones; the method was immunoSEQ multiplex PCR. V, J and clone size derive from that table, while D and trimming were established from the DNA sequence. The sample consists of about 220,000 clones, 82% of them appearing once. This clonotype originated in a woman aged 80 or over with acute or convalescent COVID-19. The sequenced sample consisted of peripheral blood.

CDR3 in amino acids: CASSLGRGYNSPLHF. CDR3 in DNA: TGTGCCAGCAGCTTGGGCAGGGGATATAATTCACCCCTCCACTTT. V gene TRBV5-4 combines with J gene TRBJ1-6; a weak D match, TRBD1 (6 bases). Germline CDR1 and CDR2: SGHNT and YYREEE (reference sequence). Trimming pared 0 bases from V and 4 bases from J, leaving 8 bases between. The CDR3 covers 15 residues.